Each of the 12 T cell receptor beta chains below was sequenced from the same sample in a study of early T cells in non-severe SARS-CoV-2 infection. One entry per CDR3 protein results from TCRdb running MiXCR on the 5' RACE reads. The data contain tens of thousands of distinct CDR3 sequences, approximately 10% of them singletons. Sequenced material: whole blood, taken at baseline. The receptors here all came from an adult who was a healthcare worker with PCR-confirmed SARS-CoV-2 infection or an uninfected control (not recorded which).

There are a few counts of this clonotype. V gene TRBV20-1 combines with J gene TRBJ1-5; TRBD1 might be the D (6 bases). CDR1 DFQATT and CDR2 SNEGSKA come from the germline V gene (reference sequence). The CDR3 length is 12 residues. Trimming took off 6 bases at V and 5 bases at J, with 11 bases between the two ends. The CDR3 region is CSAYRVDQPQHF. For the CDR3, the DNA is TGCAGTGCATACAGGGTCGATCAGCCCCAGCATTTT.

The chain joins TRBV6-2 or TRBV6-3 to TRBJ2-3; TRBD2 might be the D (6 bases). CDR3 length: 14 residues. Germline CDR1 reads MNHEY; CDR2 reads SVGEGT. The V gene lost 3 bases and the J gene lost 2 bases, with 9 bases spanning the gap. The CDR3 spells CASSYRGITDTQYF. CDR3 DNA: TGTGCCAGCAGTTATCGGGGGATCACAGATACGCAGTATTTT.

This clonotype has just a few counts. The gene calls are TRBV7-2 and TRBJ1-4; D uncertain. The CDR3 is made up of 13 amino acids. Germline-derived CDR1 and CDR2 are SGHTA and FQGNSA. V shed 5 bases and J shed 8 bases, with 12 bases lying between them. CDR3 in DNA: TGTGCCAGCAGCAAACAAGTTAGAGAAAAACTGTTTTTT. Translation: CASSKQVREKLFF.

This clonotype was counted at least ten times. This CDR3 is CASSQVWTHTNTEAFF. The CDR3 nucleotides are TGCGCCAGCAGCCAAGTTTGGACCCACACTAACACTGAAGCTTTCTTT. The chain links TRBV4-1 to TRBJ1-1, with no clear D. The CDR3 extends over 16 amino acids. The V end was cut by 1 base, the J end by 2 bases, with 14 bases between. Germline-derived CDR1 and CDR2 are MGHRA and YSYEKL.

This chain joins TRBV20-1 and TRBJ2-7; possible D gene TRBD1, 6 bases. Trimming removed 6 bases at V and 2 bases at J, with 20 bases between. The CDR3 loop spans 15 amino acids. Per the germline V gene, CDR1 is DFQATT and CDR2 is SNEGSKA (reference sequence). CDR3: CSATSAGRGTYEQYF. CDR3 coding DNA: TGCAGTGCCACCTCGGCGGGCAGGGGAACCTACGAGCAGTACTTC.

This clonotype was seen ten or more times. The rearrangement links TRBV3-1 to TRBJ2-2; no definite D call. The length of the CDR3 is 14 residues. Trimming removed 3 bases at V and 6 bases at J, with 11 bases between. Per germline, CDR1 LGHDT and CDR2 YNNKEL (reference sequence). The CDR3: CASSQIGNSGELFF. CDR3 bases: TGTGCCAGCAGCCAGATAGGTAACTCCGGGGAGCTGTTTTTT.

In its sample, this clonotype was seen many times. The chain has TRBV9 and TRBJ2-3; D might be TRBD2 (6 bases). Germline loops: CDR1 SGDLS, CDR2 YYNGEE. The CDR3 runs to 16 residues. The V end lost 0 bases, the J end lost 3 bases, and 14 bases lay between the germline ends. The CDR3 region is CASSVEGSGRTDTQYF. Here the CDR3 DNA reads TGTGCCAGCAGCGTAGAGGGAAGCGGGCGAACAGATACGCAGTATTTT.

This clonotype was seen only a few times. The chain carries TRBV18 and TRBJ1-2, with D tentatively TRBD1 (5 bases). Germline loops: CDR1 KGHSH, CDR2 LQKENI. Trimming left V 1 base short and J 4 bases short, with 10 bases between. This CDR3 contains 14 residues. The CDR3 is CASSPRDSVYGYTF. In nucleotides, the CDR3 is TGTGCCAGCTCACCACGTGACAGCGTCTATGGCTACACCTTC.

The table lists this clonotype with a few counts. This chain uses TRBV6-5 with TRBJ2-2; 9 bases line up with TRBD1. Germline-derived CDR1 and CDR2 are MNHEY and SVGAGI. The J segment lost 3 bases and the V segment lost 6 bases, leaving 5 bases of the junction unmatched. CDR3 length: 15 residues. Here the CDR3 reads CASSPGQGYTGELFF. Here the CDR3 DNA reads TGTGCCAGCAGCCCGGGACAGGGCTACACCGGGGAGCTGTTTTTT.

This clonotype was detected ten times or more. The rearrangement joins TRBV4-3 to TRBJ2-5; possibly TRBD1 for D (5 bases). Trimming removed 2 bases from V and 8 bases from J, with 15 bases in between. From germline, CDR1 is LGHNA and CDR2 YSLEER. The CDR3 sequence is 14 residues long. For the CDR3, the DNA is TGCGCCAGCAGCCAAAACCCAGGGCTGAATACCCAGTACTTC. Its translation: CASSQNPGLNTQYF.

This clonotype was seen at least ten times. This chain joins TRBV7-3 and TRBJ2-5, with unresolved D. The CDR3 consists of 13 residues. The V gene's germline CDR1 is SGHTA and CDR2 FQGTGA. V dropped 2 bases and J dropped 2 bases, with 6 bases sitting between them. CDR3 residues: CASSLGLQETQYF. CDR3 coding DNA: TGTGCCAGCAGCTTAGGATTGCAAGAGACCCAGTACTTC.

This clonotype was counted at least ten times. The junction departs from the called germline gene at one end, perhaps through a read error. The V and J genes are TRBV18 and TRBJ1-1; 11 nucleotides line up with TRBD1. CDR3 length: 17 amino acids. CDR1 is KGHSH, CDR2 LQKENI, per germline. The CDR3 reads CASSPRGQGGRSTEAFF. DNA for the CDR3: TGTGCCAGCTCCCCACGGGGACAGGGGGGACGAAGCACTGAAGCTTTCTTT.